One sample yielded the 25 T cell receptor beta chains listed below, sequenced in a study of cytomegalovirus exposure and HLA in healthy donors. Vbeta (60) and Jbeta (13) primers were used in the PCR. Sequencing used immunoSEQ multiplex PCR; TCRdb keeps in-frame clones, though not all of them. This sample carries 130,000 to 150,000 clones, roughly three quarters of them seen once, and the ten largest clones take around 2.9%. Specimen: PBMCs. The receptor set was obtained from a female donor in good health and CMV-seronegative.

The chain has TRBV6-4 and TRBJ2-3; 9 nucleotides agree with TRBD2. Germline V lookup: CDR1 MRHNA, CDR2 SNTAGT. There are 16 residues in the CDR3. V lost 3 bases, J lost 5 bases, and 9 bases stayed unmatched. Here the CDR3 DNA reads TGTGCCAGCAGTGATGTAGCGGGGGCCTACTTAGATACGCAGTATTTT. This codes for CASSDVAGAYLDTQYF.

The CDR3 sequence: CASSLERRQFF. The CDR3 DNA is TGTGCCAGCAGCTTAGAGCGCAGGCAGTTCTTC. The chain combines TRBV7-6 with TRBJ2-1; D not resolved. Between the trimmed V and J ends, which lost 1 base and 12 bases, there was a span of 7 bases. From germline, CDR1 is SGHVS and CDR2 FNYEAQ. The CDR3 runs to 11 residues. Based on the CDR3 plus reference TRBV7-6 and TRBJ2-1, the full variable domain is GAGVSQSPRYKVTKRGQDVALRCDPISGHVSLYWYRQALGQGPEFLTYFNYEAQQDKSGLPNDRFSAERPEGSISTLTIQRTEQRDSAMYRCASSLERRQFFGPGTRLTVL.

In nucleotides, the CDR3 is TGTGCCAGCAGCTTGGTAACAAACAATGAGCAGTTCTTC. It yields the protein CASSLVTNNEQFF. The J gene is TRBJ2-1, the V gene TRBV5-4; unclear D gene. With 0 bases removed from V and 5 bases from J, the gap between germline ends came to 6 bases. Germline values: CDR1 SGHNT, CDR2 YYREEE (reference sequence). This CDR3 is 13 amino acids long.

V usage is TRBV27 and J usage is TRBJ1-5; no definite D call. The V end was cut by 5 bases, the J end by 4 bases, with 12 bases between. CDR1 MNHEY and CDR2 SMNVEV come from the germline V gene (reference sequence). The CDR3 runs to 14 residues. The CDR3 coding sequence is TGTGCCAGCAGTCCCAAACAAGAAAATCAGCCCCAGCATTTT. Protein sequence: CASSPKQENQPQHF.

V is TRBV6-5 and J is TRBJ2-5, with 8 bases that match TRBD2. In germline, CDR1 is MNHEY, CDR2 SVGAGI. V trimming: 0 bases; J trimming: 3 bases; junction bases outside the gene matches: 3. This CDR3 is 15 amino acids long. CDR3 nucleotide sequence: TGTGCCAGCAGTTACTCTCACGGGGGGGAAGAGACCCAGTACTTC. Translating it yields CASSYSHGGEETQYF.

This clone was seen just once. The genes are TRBV6-4 and TRBJ2-1, with 13 bases aligning to TRBD2. Germline V CDR1 and CDR2: MRHNA, SNTAGT. CDR3 length equals 15 residues. The V and J ends lost 5 bases and 4 bases, in that order; junction bases with no gene match: 2. CDR3 DNA sequence: TGTGCCAGCAGTAAGGGACTAGCGGGGTACAATGAGCAGTTCTTC. This gives the protein CASSKGLAGYNEQFF.

The chain carries TRBV7-7 and TRBJ2-2; the match to TRBD1 covers 12 bases. CDR1 and CDR2 (germline): SSHAT, FNYEAQ (reference sequence). The CDR3 is 16 amino acids. Trimming cost V 5 bases and J 5 bases; bases outside gene matches: 6. Here the CDR3 reads CASSRGTGGRTGELFF. DNA for the CDR3: TGTGCCAGCAGCCGAGGGACAGGGGGCCGGACCGGGGAGCTGTTTTTT.

Only one count was recorded for this clone. The chain joins TRBV4-2 to TRBJ1-3; 9 nucleotides agree with TRBD1. There are 17 residues in the CDR3. V dropped 1 base and J dropped 4; count of bases not matched to a gene: 8. CDR1 and CDR2 (germline): LGHNA, YNFKEQ. This CDR3 is CASSQVPTGGGGNTIYF. The CDR3, as DNA: TGTGCCAGCAGCCAAGTACCTACAGGGGGCGGAGGAAACACCATATATTTT.

As concerns this clone: One end of the junction does not line up with germline, which may come from a read error. This chain uses TRBV28 with TRBJ1-6, with D possibly being TRBD1 (5 bases). Germline loops: CDR1 MDHEN, CDR2 SYDVKM. This CDR3 contains 13 residues. CDR3 sequence: CASTREGHSPLHF. The DNA of the CDR3 is TGTGCCAGCACCAGGGAGGGTCATTCGCCCCTCCACTTT.

The V and J genes are TRBV28 and TRBJ1-3, with D hard to call. Trimming took off 6 bases at V and 4 bases at J, with 19 bases between the two ends. This CDR3 contains 16 residues. Germline loops: CDR1 MDHEN, CDR2 SYDVKM. CDR3 region: CASRNWLGREGNTIYF. For the CDR3, the DNA is TGTGCCAGCAGGAACTGGCTAGGTAGGGAGGGAAACACCATATATTTT.

This chain joins TRBV19 and TRBJ2-5; 7 positions match TRBD1. This CDR3 comprises 15 residues. CDR1 is LNHDA and CDR2 is SQIVND in the germline V gene (reference sequence). The junction had 7 bases not matched to a gene; V was cut back by 6 bases and J by 0 bases. The CDR3 DNA is TGTGCCAGTAGGGCTGGACAGGCCTACCAAGAGACCCAGTACTTC. Its translation is CASRAGQAYQETQYF.

The chain couples TRBV5-1 to TRBJ2-2; D is possibly TRBD2 (6 bases). Germline values: CDR1 SGHRS, CDR2 YFSETQ. This CDR3 is 15 amino acids long. V was trimmed by 4 bases and J by 1 base, leaving 11 bases between them. CDR3 sequence (DNA): TGCGCCAGCAGCCGGGACTCTAGGAACACCGGGGAGCTGTTTTTT. As protein: CASSRDSRNTGELFF.

V and J are TRBV28 and TRBJ1-2; weak D call: TRBD1 (5 bases). V was trimmed by 3 bases and J by 3 bases, leaving 20 bases between them. Germline lookup yields CDR1 MDHEN and CDR2 SYDVKM. There are 17 residues in the CDR3. The CDR3: CASSLGLGGGGDYGYTF. Written as DNA, the CDR3 is TGTGCCAGCAGTTTGGGGTTGGGGGGTGGGGGAGACTATGGCTACACCTTC.

V gene TRBV18 combines with J gene TRBJ1-4, with D tentatively TRBD1 (6 bases). This CDR3 region has 15 residues. Per the germline V gene, CDR1 is KGHSH and CDR2 is LQKENI. Trimming took off 5 bases at V and 0 bases at J, with 10 bases between the two ends. The DNA for the CDR3 is TGTGCCAGCTCATCTAAGGGGGCAACTAATGAAAAACTGTTTTTT. Its protein product is CASSSKGATNEKLFF.

The rearrangement joins TRBV5-1 to TRBJ2-7; possibly TRBD1 for D (6 bases). V lost 4 bases and J lost 7, with 9 bases in between. The germline V gene has CDR1 SGHRS and CDR2 YFSETQ. CDR3 length equals 11 residues. The CDR3 sequence: CASSTGFEQYF. DNA of the CDR3: TGCGCCAGCAGCACAGGGTTTGAGCAGTACTTC.

The rearrangement joins TRBV6-5 to TRBJ1-1, with D unresolved. The CDR3 is 14 residues long. V lost 0 bases, J lost 3 bases, and 8 bases lay in between. CDR1 is MNHEY and CDR2 is SVGAGI in the germline V gene. CDR3 nucleotide sequence: TGTGCCAGCAGTTACTCGGAGAGGGACACTGAAGCTTTCTTT. Its protein is CASSYSERDTEAFF.

As regards this clone: The junction departs from germline at one end; a sequencing error may be responsible. This chain links TRBV7-7 with TRBJ2-1, with 10 positions matching TRBD2. CDR1 and CDR2 from the germline V gene are SSHAT and FNYEAQ (reference sequence). The CDR3 extends over 16 amino acids. The CDR3 region has the DNA TGTGCTAGCAGTCCTATAGCGGGGGGCCCGAGGGGTGAGCAGTTCTTC. It translates to CASSPIAGGPRGEQFF.

This chain uses TRBV14 with TRBJ2-2; 7 nucleotides align to TRBD2. CDR3 size: 16 residues. V dropped 6 bases and J dropped 2; count of bases not matched to a gene: 9. The germline gives CDR1 SGHDN, CDR2 FVKESK. The CDR3 DNA reads TGTGCCAGCAGGCTCGCGGGGGTAGGAAACACCGGGGAGCTGTTTTTT. Protein product: CASRLAGVGNTGELFF.

V and J are TRBV28 and TRBJ2-7; 11 nucleotides agree with TRBD2. Germline CDR1 MDHEN, CDR2 SYDVKM. V trimming: 7 bases; J trimming: 2 bases; junction bases outside the gene matches: 7. The CDR3 is 15 amino acids. The CDR3 DNA is TGTGCCAGCAACTCTGGGACTAGCGGTGCCTACGAGCAGTACTTC. Translation gives CASNSGTSGAYEQYF.

This chain uses TRBV7-3 with TRBJ2-7; possibly TRBD1 for D (6 bases). Trimming left V 6 bases short and J 1 base short, with 13 bases between. The V gene's germline CDR1 is SGHTA and CDR2 FQGTGA. This CDR3 is built from 14 residues. CDR3 protein: CASRLLQGSYEQYF. Written as DNA, the CDR3 is TGTGCCAGCAGGCTTCTTCAGGGGTCCTACGAGCAGTACTTC.

In nucleotides, the CDR3 is TGTGCCTGGAGTGTAGATCGGAATCAGCCCCAGCATTTT. Translating gives CAWSVDRNQPQHF. The genes are TRBV30 and TRBJ1-5, with D unclear. With 0 bases removed from V and 4 bases from J, the gap between germline ends came to 7 bases. This CDR3 comprises 13 residues. Per germline, CDR1 GTSNPN and CDR2 SVGIG (reference sequence).

There are a few counts of this clone. V is TRBV5-6 and J is TRBJ1-5; D not resolved. The CDR3 consists of 11 residues. Germline loops: CDR1 SGHDT, CDR2 YYEEEE. V lost 0 bases to trimming and J lost 11 bases, with 6 bases between them. The CDR3 region has the DNA TGTGCCAGCAGCTTGGCCCTAGCCCAGCATTTT. It translates to CASSLALAQHF.

This clone has only a few counts. The chain recombines TRBV5-5 with TRBJ1-2; maybe TRBD1 (6 bases). Germline CDR1 is SGHKS and CDR2 is YYEKEE (reference sequence). This CDR3 is built from 13 residues. Trimming pared 2 bases from V and 7 bases from J, leaving 12 bases between. As DNA, the CDR3 is TGTGCCAGCAGCTTAACAGGGCAGATTGGCTACACCTTC. Translating gives CASSLTGQIGYTF.

The gene calls are TRBV28 and TRBJ2-7; no clear D gene. V was clipped by 3 bases and J by 0 bases, with 3 bases between them. The length of the CDR3 is 12 residues. CDR1 MDHEN and CDR2 SYDVKM come from the germline V gene. CDR3 nucleotide sequence: TGTGCCAGCAGTTTCTACTCCTACGAGCAGTACTTC. This codes for CASSFYSYEQYF. The variable domain in full, completed from reference TRBV28 and TRBJ2-7, reads DVKVTQSSRYLVKRTGEKVFLECVQDMDHENMFWYRQDPGLGLRLIYFSYDVKMKEKGDIPEGYSVSREKKERFSLILESASTNQTSMYLCASSFYSYEQYFGPGTRLTVT.

The CDR3 DNA sequence: TGTGCCAGCAGCTTGGCAGGCACCTTGAACACTGAAGCTTTCTTT. Its translation is CASSLAGTLNTEAFF. The V gene is TRBV5-4, the J gene TRBJ1-1; D gene unclear. The CDR3 contains 15 residues. Looked up from germline, CDR1 is SGHNT and CDR2 is YYREEE (reference sequence). Trimming took off 0 bases at V and 0 bases at J, with 9 bases between the two ends.